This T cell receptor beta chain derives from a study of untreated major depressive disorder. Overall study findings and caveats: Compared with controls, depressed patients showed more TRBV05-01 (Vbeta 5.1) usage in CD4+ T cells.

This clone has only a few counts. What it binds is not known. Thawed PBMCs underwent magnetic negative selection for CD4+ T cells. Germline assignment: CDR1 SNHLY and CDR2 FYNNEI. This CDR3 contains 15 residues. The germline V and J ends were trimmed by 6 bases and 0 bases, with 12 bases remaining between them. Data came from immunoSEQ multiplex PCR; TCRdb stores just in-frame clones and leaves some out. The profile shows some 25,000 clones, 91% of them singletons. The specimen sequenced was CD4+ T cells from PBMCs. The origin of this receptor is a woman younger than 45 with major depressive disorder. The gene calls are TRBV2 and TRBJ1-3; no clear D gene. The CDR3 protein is CASRADASSGNTIYF. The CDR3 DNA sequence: TGTGCCAGCAGGGCAGACGCCAGCTCTGGAAACACCATATATTTT.